A single sample is the source of the 2 T cell receptor beta chains below, sequenced in a study of beta chain features in type 1 diabetes. The whole isolated RNA underwent reverse transcription, so sequencing captured expressed TCRB transcripts. Sequenced by immunoSEQ multiplex PCR; TCRdb stores in-frame clones only, minus some. The data show hundreds of thousands of clones, with more than 12% seen just once and 0.04% held by the top ten. The antigens these receptors bind are not known. Study-level points and caveats: People with Type 1 diabetes carried modestly yet significantly shorter TCRB CDR3s in all four CD4+ subsets.

The sample taken for sequencing was naive CD4+ T cells from blood. These receptor sequences come from a man between 18 and 29 years old with type 1 diabetes.

The rearrangement links TRBV7-2 to TRBJ2-5; TRBD2 agrees at 12 bases. The CDR3 is 19 residues long. Germline V gene lookup returns CDR1 SGHTA and CDR2 FQGNSA. V shed 0 bases and J 5 bases; nucleotides not matched to a gene: 13. DNA of the CDR3: TGTGCCAGCAGCTTAGCCCTGCCTCTAGCGGGAGGGCCCTGGGAGACCCAGTACTTC. Translation gives CASSLALPLAGGPWETQYF.

The chain recombines TRBV30 with TRBJ1-5, with D unclear. V lost 1 base and J 2 bases, leaving 6 bases between the germline ends. The CDR3 is 13 amino acids. Germline V lookup: CDR1 GTSNPN, CDR2 SVGIG (reference sequence). This chain's CDR3 is CAWSGRGNQPQHF. As DNA, the CDR3 is TGTGCCTGGAGTGGTAGGGGCAATCAGCCCCAGCATTTT.